This TCR beta chain was sequenced in a study of shared clonotypes between healthy human individuals. Germline V gives CDR1 SGHAT, CDR2 FQNNGV. There are 16 residues in the CDR3. The V and J ends lost 7 bases and 1 base, in that order; junction bases with no gene match: 9. The assay was run at deep level. Produced via immunoSEQ multiplex PCR; TCRdb's table is partial and in-frame only. The repertoire consists of over a million clones, with 98% occurring once and the leading ten covering about 0.4%. The chain employs TRBV11-2 and TRBJ2-2; 7 positions match TRBD2. This receptor was taken from a man aged 25 to 40 in good health. The specimen sequenced was naive CD4+ T cells sorted from blood. Subset noted: CD45RA+ positively selected. The CDR3: CASNPHPGGNTGELFF. CDR3 coding DNA: TGTGCCAGCAATCCCCACCCGGGAGGGAACACCGGGGAGCTGTTTTTT.